Below, one TCR beta chain is given with its context. TCRdb independently ran MiXCR on the RACE reads; one entry per CDR3 protein. Here the sample spans fewer than 150,000 distinct CDR3 sequences, 12% to 15% being singletons. The data were taken from a study of human T cells and chemical hapten exposure. Trimming pared 1 base from V and 1 base from J, leaving 13 bases between. The CDR3 is 16 amino acids. Germline V gene lookup returns CDR1 LGHNA and CDR2 YNFKEQ. Time point given: patch test 1, 2 weeks after DPC sensitization. The treatment: therapeutic diphenylcyclopropenone sensitization with weekly scalp DPC.

This receptor was obtained from a man aged 18 to 35 with alopecia areata. Some clones in this sample may be carry-over from other donors' samples. The sample here was whole blood, taken in connection with sensitization to the hapten diphenylcyclopropenone (DPC). The chain employs TRBV4-2 and TRBJ2-5; no clear D. The CDR3 region is CASSQVFRRSQETQYF. Written as DNA, the CDR3 is TGTGCCAGCAGCCAAGTCTTCAGACGCTCCCAAGAGACCCAGTACTTC.